What follows is one T cell receptor (beta chain) and its context. Generated by immunoSEQ multiplex PCR, the TCRdb table keeps only in-frame clones and is missing some. The data contain around 78,000 clones, just over 90% of them singletons. The data belong to a study of resident and recirculating memory T cells in vitiligo. The CDR3 covers 16 residues. Germline assignment: CDR1 SNHLY and CDR2 FYNNEI. Trimming took 2 bases from V and 4 from J; bases not matched to a gene: 3. This clonotype was obtained from a male donor with vitiligo. The chain uses TRBV2 and TRBJ2-3; 13 bases align to TRBD2. Source material: blood. The CDR3 here is CASSERTSGSSDTQYF. Written as DNA, the CDR3 is TGTGCCAGCAGTGAAAGGACTAGCGGGAGCTCAGATACGCAGTATTTT.